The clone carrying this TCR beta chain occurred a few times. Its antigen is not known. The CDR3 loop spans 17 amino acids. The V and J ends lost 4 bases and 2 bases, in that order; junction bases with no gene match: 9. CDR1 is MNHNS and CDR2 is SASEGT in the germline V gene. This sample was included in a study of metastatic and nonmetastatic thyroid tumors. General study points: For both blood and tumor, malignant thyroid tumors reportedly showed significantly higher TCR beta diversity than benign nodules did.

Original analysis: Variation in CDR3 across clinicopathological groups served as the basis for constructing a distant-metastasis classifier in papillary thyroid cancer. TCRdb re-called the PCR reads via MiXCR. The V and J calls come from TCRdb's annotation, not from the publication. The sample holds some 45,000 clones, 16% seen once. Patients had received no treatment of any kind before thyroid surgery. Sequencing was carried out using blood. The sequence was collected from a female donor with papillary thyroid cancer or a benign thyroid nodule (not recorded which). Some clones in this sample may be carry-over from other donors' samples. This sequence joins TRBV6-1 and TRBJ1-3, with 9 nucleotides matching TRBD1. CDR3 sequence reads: CASSGLPGQGPGNTIYF. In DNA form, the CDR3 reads TGTGCCAGCAGTGGGCTTCCGGGACAGGGTCCTGGAAACACCATATATTTT.